These T cell receptor beta chains were read from a single sample in a study of cytomegalovirus exposure and HLA in healthy donors. Clones were sequenced by immunoSEQ multiplex PCR, and TCRdb holds only the in-frame ones, with some missing. The sample records approximately 130,000 clones, 60% to 85% being singletons. The sample was PBMCs. The source of these receptors is a woman in her thirties or forties in good health and CMV-seronegative. Both conserved end residues are trimmed from each CDR3. Only some rows state a clone size, as once, few, many or a class for expanded clones.

v_call	clone_size	cdr3_aa
TRBV6-5	-	ASSYRGLYNEQF
TRBV19	-	ASSFQTGGTEAF
TRBV19	-	ASSSHRKETQY
TRBV28	once	ASSLRGEKLF
TRBV9	few	ASSAGGNQPQH
TRBV4-3	-	ASSQDGGIGNEQF
TRBV6-4	-	ASSGQGAGELF
TRBV4-1	-	ASSQEKRRGTYEQY
TRBV4-3	-	ASSQAADSSYEQY
TRBV7-2	-	ASSSASGRSLGSYNEQF
TRBV25-1	-	ASSTHLGQGVGSPLH
TRBV28	few	ASRSQGEGGYT
TRBV19	-	ASSSSTGAFDTQY
TRBV28	few	ASSSLDSFSGELF
TRBV6-6	-	ASSQAYEQY
TRBV9	-	ASSAASGSLKTQY
TRBV10-2	-	ASSESDSNQPQH
TRBV27	few	ASSLRGSYNEQF
TRBV7-2	-	ASSKRQGFNEQF
TRBV19	once	ASSWTGANQPQH
TRBV11-2	-	ASSLDAEDTQY
TRBV6-1	-	ASILADTQY
TRBV2	-	ASRRGGDNTGELF
TRBV7-6	-	ASSPAQGFGNTIY
TRBV18	-	ASSPPGVSYEQY
TRBV6-5	-	ASRGGSYEQY
TRBV29-1	-	SVWDFTEAF
TRBV6-1	-	ASSRTDNQPQH
TRBV18	-	ASSPPVGGTGELF
TRBV7-9	-	ASSPNRATNEKLF
TRBV11-2	-	ASSRELESSYNEQF
TRBV2	once	ASKLRAVRVFNEKLF
TRBV7-2	-	ASNFQGAGTEAF
TRBV27	-	ASSLGGQGVYEQY
TRBV7-2	-	ASSPPDRVGQPQH
TRBV4-1	-	ASSHDSSGANGLT
TRBV4-3	-	ASSQEVGGRRNTEAF
TRBV7-9	-	SSSLRPGMNTEAF
TRBV19	-	ASSSFGPDRGKRQPQH
TRBV5-1	-	ASSSGGSANYGYT
TRBV16	few	ASSPLGGRSHEQY
TRBV19	-	ASSIEGLAYEQY
TRBV7-6	-	ASSFLQGAWTGELF
TRBV20-1	-	SAYSGYGYT